This T cell receptor (beta chain) stems from a study of neoadjuvant anti-PD-1 for oral cavity cancer (dated by TCRdb to the early 2020s). Context from the whole study: Patients mostly received three to four biweekly doses of nivolumab at 3 mg/kg before curative-intent surgical resection. For patients who did not progress, a fourth nivolumab dose was given around day 43, followed by definitive surgical resection on days 50-56. Patients with complete response, partial response or stable disease by RECIST 1.1 were defined as responders, whereas patients with progression were defined as non-responders. A roughly 35% response rate was observed in the parent correlative cohort, in which about a dozen patients were included. General conclusions and limits of the study: Higher pretreatment blood Treg/Th17 ratios correlated with higher pretreatment blood TCRbeta clonality and lower post-treatment tumor TCRbeta clonality. After neoadjuvant nivolumab, significantly higher T cell clonality (Gini index) was found within PBMCs in non-responders than in responders. TCR analyses included only three patients per response group, and the authors called for larger cohorts for validation.

The trim is 9 bases for V and 5 bases for J, with a gap of 14 bases between the germline ends. The CDR3 goes from the cysteine to the phenylalanine over 13 residues. Just the 39-base CDR3 DNA is kept, in frame starting at base 1. Looking up the germline V gene yields CDR1 SGHAT and CDR2 FQNNGV. For deep sequencing, each PBMC sample was run in six replicates, with libraries mostly built from 400 to 550 ng of input genomic DNA. The immunoSEQ hsTCRbeta kit was used to prepare TCRbeta libraries according to the manufacturer's instructions. The finished libraries were brought together in one pool at 2.5 to 3.5 nM, which was then read using an Illumina NovaSeq 6000 S4 flow cell. Concerning the study's data processing: The immunoSEQ Analyzer was used for raw data preprocessing and quality control. The analysis was restricted to productive rearrangements, with each unique CDR3 amino acid sequence defining a clonotype. Repertoire clonality was estimated as the Gini-Simpson index, which was computed with the R package tcR. Gini indices were compared with Student's t test, and associations with tumor size change were assessed by Pearson correlation. TCRdb holds this immuneACCESS table with in-frame rearrangements only. Some clones are missing; in checked studies, unresolved V genes explain under half, and the rest has no known cause. D and trimming come from the DNA, and the V and J calls and clone size come from that table. The table for this sample lists some 15,000 clones; just under 75% of them were counted only once. The top ten clonotypes cover 2% to 2.5% of the sample.

Note on this clone: The specificity of this receptor is unknown. No base-level quality is on record; no much larger clone is a single base apart.

The intended sense of this specimen's time point label: after neoadjuvant nivolumab, at surgical resection. None of the patients had received prior systemic or radiation treatment, and all were newly diagnosed with stage II-IVA oral cavity squamous cell carcinoma. Everyone in the cohort had locally advanced, HPV-negative oral cavity squamous cell carcinoma. No culture maintenance or expansion was done, as the peripheral blood mononuclear cells went straight to analysis. The samples were obtained from a longitudinal correlative study of a single-arm phase II trial testing neoadjuvant nivolumab in oral cavity squamous cell carcinoma. Subject-matched pre- and post-treatment PBMCs and tumors from three responders and three non-responders underwent genomic DNA-based TCRbeta sequencing. Peripheral blood mononuclear cells were collected once before nivolumab treatment and again after treatment, at the time of surgery. The Maxwell RSC DNA from Cells kit was used to isolate genomic DNA from PBMCs.

Sequenced here: PBMCs, sampled after nivolumab (anti-PD-1) treatment. This sequence uses TRBV11-2 and TRBJ2-4; the D gene is possibly TRBD1 or TRBD2, with 7 bases matching each. This receptor was taken from a person between 40 and 79 years old with oral cavity squamous cell carcinoma. This receptor has the CDR3 CASTGEGENIQYF. The nucleotide sequence is given as TGTGCCAGTACAGGGGAGGGTGAAAACATTCAGTACTTC.